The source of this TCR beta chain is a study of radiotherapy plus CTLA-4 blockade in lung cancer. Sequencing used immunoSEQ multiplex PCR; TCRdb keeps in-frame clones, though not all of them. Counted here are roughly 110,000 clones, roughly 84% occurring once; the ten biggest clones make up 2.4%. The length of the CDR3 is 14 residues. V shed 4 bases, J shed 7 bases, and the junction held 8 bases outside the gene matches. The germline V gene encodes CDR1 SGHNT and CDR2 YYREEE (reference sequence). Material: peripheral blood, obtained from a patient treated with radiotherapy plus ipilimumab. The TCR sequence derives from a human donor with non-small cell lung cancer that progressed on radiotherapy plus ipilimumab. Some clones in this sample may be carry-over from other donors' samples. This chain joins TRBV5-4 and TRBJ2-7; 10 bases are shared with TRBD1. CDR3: CASSIDRGHREQYF. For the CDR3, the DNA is TGTGCCAGCAGCATTGACAGGGGGCACAGGGAGCAGTACTTC.